This TCR beta chain was recovered during a study of T cells in Graves' hyperthyroidism and ophthalmopathy. This clonotype was picked up many times. TCR beta CDR3 regions were amplified from RNA transcripts. Using the HTBI primer set, a first-round RT-PCR was run on the TCR CDR3. Each CDR3 protein is one row after TCRdb ran MiXCR on the multiplex PCR reads. Here the sample spans nearly 600,000 distinct CDR3 sequences, over 11% being singletons. The trim removed 3 bases at V and 5 bases at J, leaving 12 bases unmatched. The CDR3 totals 18 residues. V is TRBV12-3 or TRBV12-4 and J is TRBJ2-3; 12 nucleotides agree with TRBD1. The receptor was isolated from a woman between 25 and 40 years old with Graves' hyperthyroidism that later progressed to Graves' ophthalmopathy. Sequenced input: blood. CDR3 sequence (DNA): TGTGCCAGCAGTTTTAAGTTGGGACAGGGGGCGCTTCGAGATACGCAGTATTTT. Translated, it gives CASSFKLGQGALRDTQYF.